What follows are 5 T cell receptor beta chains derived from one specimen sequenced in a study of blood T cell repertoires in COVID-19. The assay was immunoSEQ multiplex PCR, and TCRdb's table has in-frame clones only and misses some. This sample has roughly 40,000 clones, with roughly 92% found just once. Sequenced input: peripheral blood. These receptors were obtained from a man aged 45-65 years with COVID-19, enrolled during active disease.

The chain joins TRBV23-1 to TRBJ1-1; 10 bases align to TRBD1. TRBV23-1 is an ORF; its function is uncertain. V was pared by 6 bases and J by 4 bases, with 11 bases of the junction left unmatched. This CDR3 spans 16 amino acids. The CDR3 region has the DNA TGCGCCAGCAGCCAGGCCACTCGGACAGGGGGCACTGAAGCTTTCTTT. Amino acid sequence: CASSQATRTGGTEAFF.

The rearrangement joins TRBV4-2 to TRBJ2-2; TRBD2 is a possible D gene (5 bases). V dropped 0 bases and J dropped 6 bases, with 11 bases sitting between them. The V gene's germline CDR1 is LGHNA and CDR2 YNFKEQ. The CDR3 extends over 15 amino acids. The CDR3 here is CASSQEVLVPGELFF. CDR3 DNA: TGTGCCAGCAGCCAAGAGGTACTAGTCCCCGGGGAGCTGTTTTTT.

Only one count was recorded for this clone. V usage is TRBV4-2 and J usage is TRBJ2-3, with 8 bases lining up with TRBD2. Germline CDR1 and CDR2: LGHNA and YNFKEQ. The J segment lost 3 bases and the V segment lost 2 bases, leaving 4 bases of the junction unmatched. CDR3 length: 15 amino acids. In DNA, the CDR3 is TGTGCCAGCAGCCAAACTAGCGGTAGGACAGATACGCAGTATTTT. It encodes CASSQTSGRTDTQYF.

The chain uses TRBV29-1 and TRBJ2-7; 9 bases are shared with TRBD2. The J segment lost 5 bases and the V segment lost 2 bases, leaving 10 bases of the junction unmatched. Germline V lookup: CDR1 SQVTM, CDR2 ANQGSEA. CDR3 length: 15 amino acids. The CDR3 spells CSVESGQREADEQYF. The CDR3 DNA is TGCAGCGTTGAATCTGGTCAGCGGGAGGCCGACGAGCAGTACTTC.

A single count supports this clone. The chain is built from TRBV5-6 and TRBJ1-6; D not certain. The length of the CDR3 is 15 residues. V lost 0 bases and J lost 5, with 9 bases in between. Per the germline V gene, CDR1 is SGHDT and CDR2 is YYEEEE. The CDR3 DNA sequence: TGTGCCAGCAGCTTGGCCGTCGGGGATAATTCACCCCTCCACTTT. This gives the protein CASSLAVGDNSPLHF. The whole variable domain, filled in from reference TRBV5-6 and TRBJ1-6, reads DAGVTQSPTHLIKTRGQQVTLRCSPKSGHDTVSWYQQALGQGPQFIFQYYEEEERQRGNFPDRFSGHQFPNYSSELNVNALLLGDSALYLCASSLAVGDNSPLHFGNGTRLTVT.